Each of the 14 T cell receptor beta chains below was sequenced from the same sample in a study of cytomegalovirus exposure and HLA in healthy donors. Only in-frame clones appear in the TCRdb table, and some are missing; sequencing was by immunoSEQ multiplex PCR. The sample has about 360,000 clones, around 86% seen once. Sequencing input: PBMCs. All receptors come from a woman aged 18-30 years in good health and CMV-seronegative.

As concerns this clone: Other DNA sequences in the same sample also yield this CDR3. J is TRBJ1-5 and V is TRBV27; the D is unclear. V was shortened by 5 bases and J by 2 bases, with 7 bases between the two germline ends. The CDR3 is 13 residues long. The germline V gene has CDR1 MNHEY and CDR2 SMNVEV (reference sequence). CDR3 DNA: TGTGCCAGCAGTCCCCAGGGCAATCAGCCCCAGCATTTT. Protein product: CASSPQGNQPQHF.

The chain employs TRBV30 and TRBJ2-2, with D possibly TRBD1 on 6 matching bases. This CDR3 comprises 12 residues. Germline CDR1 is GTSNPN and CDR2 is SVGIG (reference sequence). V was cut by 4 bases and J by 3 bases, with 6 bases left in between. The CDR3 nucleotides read TGTGCCTGGAACAGGGACACCGGGGAGCTGTTTTTT. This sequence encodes CAWNRDTGELFF.

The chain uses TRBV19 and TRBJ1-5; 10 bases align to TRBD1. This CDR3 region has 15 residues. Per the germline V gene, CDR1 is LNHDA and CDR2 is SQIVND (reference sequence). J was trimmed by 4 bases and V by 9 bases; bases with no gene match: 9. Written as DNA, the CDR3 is TGTGCCAGCAGGGACAGGGGACGCTCTAATCAGCCCCAGCATTTT. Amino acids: CASRDRGRSNQPQHF.

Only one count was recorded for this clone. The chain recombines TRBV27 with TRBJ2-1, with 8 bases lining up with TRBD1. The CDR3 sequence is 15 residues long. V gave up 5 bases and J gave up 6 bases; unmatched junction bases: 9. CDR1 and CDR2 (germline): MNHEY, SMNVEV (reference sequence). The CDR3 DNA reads TGTGCCAGCAGTAGACAGGACAGGGAAGTCAATGAGCAGTTCTTC. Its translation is CASSRQDREVNEQFF.

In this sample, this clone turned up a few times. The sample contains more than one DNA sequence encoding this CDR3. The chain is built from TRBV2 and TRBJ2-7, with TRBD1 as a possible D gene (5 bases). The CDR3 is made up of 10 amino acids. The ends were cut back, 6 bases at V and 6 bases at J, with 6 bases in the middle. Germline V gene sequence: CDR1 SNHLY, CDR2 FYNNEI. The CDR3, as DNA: TGTGCCAGCAGGGGGCTCGAGCAGTACTTC. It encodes CASRGLEQYF.

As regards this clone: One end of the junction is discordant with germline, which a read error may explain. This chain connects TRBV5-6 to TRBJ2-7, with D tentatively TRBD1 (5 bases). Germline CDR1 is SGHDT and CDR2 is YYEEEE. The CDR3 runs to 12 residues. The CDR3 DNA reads TGTGCCAGCAGCTTGGGGCCGGCAGGGCCCGAGTTC. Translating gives CASSLGPAGPEF.

The CDR3 DNA sequence: TGTGCCAGCAGCTTTCGGACAGGTACCTACGAGCAGTACTTC. Translation: CASSFRTGTYEQYF. The V call is TRBV9, the J call TRBJ2-7; 7 bases fit TRBD1. The V and J ends lost 4 bases and 2 bases, in that order; junction bases with no gene match: 6. CDR3 size: 14 residues. Germline V gene data show CDR1 as SGDLS and CDR2 as YYNGEE.

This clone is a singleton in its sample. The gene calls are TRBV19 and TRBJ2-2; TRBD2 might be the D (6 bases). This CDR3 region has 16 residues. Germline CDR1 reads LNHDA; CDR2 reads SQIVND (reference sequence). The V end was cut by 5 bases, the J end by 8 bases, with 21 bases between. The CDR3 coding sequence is TGTGCCAGTAGTCAACCCCTCGGGACTCCCTTGGGGGAGCTGTTTTTT. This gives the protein CASSQPLGTPLGELFF.

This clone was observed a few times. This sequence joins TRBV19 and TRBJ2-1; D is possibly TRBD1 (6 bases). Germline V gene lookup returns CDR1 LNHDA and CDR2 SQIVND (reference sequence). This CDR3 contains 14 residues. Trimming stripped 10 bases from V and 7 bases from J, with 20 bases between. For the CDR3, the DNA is TGTGCCACCAGCCGGGACACCCCAGTTAATGAGCAGTTCTTC. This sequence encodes CATSRDTPVNEQFF.

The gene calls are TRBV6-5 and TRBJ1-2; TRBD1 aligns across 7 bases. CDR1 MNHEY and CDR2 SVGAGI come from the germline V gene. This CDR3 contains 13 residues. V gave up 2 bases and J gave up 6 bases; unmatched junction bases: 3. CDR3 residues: CASSYPRGNGYTF. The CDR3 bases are TGTGCCAGCAGTTACCCCAGGGGGAATGGCTACACCTTC.

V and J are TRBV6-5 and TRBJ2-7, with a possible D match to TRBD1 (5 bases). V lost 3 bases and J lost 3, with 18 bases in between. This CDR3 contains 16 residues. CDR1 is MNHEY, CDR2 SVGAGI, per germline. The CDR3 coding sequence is TGTGCCAGCAGTTATAGACTCCAGGGTGGGGACTACGAGCAGTACTTC. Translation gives CASSYRLQGGDYEQYF.

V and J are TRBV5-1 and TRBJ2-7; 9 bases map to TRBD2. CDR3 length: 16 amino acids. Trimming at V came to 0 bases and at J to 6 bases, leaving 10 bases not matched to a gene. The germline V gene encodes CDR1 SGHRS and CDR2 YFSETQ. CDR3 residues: CASSLGGSGSRGEQYF. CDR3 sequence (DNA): TGCGCCAGCAGCTTGGGGGGTAGCGGGAGTAGGGGCGAGCAGTACTTC.

The CDR3 protein is CASSSRKGESSTEAFF. The CDR3 DNA follows: TGTGCCAGCAGCTCAAGAAAGGGAGAGTCGAGCACTGAAGCTTTCTTT. The chain uses TRBV9 and TRBJ1-1; no reliable D call. The length of the CDR3 is 16 residues. Germline V gene data show CDR1 as SGDLS and CDR2 as YYNGEE. The V gene lost 4 bases and the J gene lost 4 bases, with 20 bases spanning the gap.

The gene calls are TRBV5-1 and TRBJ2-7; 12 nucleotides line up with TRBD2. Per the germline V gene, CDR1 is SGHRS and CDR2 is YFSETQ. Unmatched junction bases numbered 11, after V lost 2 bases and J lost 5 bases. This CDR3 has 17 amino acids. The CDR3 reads CASSFRLAGEQIHEQYF. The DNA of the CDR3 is TGCGCCAGCAGCTTTAGACTAGCGGGGGAGCAAATACACGAGCAGTACTTC.